These 15 T cell receptor beta chains originate from one sample sequenced in a study of CD8+ T cells in alopecia areata. As for treatment: oral pan-JAK inhibitor, 5-10 mg twice daily. RNA was extracted and reverse transcribed into cDNA as the sequencing template. The data were produced by immunoSEQ multiplex PCR, yet TCRdb's version contains in-frame clones alone and is incomplete. The sample has 100,000 to 120,000 clones; less than 70% are singletons. This specimen consisted of CD4+ T cells sorted from blood, obtained at week 24, from a patient treated with tofacitinib. The receptors come from a human donor with alopecia areata.

The rearrangement joins TRBV30 to TRBJ2-3, with D possibly matching TRBD2 (6 bases). V gave up 2 bases and J gave up 3 bases, with 18 bases separating them. Germline V gene sequence: CDR1 GTSNPN, CDR2 SVGIG (reference sequence). The CDR3 sequence is 16 residues long. In nucleotides, the CDR3 is TGTGCCTGGAGTTTATACGTGGGGGGACTTACAGATACGCAGTATTTT. Translated: CAWSLYVGGLTDTQYF.

The chain links TRBV4-3 to TRBJ2-3; D is uncertain. Between the trimmed V and J ends, which lost 0 bases and 4 bases, there was a span of 17 bases. The length of the CDR3 is 17 residues. Per the germline V gene, CDR1 is LGHNA and CDR2 is YSLEER. The CDR3 region is CASSQDWAAEPSDTQYF. CDR3 sequence (DNA): TGCGCCAGCAGCCAAGATTGGGCGGCTGAGCCCTCAGATACGCAGTATTTT.

The gene calls are TRBV5-1 and TRBJ2-7, with 7 nucleotides matching TRBD2. The CDR3 runs to 13 residues. The germline V gene has CDR1 SGHRS and CDR2 YFSETQ. The trim removed 4 bases at V and 4 bases at J, leaving 5 bases unmatched. For the CDR3, the DNA is TGCGCCAGCAGCCGGCGGGACTATTACGAGCAGTACTTC. This translates into CASSRRDYYEQYF.

The rearrangement uses TRBV29-1 and TRBJ2-7, with D possibly TRBD1 on 5 matching bases. V was clipped by 4 bases and J by 6 bases, with 16 bases between them. CDR1 is SQVTM and CDR2 is ANQGSEA in the germline V gene. This CDR3 contains 13 residues. As DNA, the CDR3 is TGCAGCGTTGGGGGCAGGGCGCAGGGCGAGCAGTACTTC. This encodes CSVGGRAQGEQYF.

The rearrangement joins TRBV30 to TRBJ2-5, with 9 bases aligning to TRBD1. Germline CDR1 is GTSNPN and CDR2 is SVGIG (reference sequence). Unmatched junction bases numbered 13, after V lost 3 bases and J lost 5 bases. The CDR3 extends over 16 amino acids. The CDR3 region is CAWSPPLGQGLETQYF. The CDR3 DNA reads TGTGCCTGGAGCCCCCCGTTGGGACAGGGTTTGGAGACCCAGTACTTC.

V gene TRBV7-9 combines with J gene TRBJ1-5; TRBD1 matches 7 bases. Germline trimming cut 1 base from V and 5 bases from J; bases unmatched to any gene: 8. The CDR3 covers 16 residues. From germline, CDR1 is SEHNR and CDR2 FQNEAQ (reference sequence). The CDR3, as DNA: TGTGCCAGCAGCTTAGAAGGGGGCGGGAAGCATCAGCCCCAGCATTTT. Translated: CASSLEGGGKHQPQHF.

The rearrangement links TRBV7-2 to TRBJ1-2; D is uncertain. The CDR3 spans 11 residues. Trimming removed 5 bases from V and 5 bases from J, with 6 bases in between. Germline V CDR1 and CDR2: SGHTA, FQGNSA. CDR3 residues: CASSQRYGYTF. The CDR3 DNA is TGTGCCAGCAGCCAACGGTATGGCTACACCTTC. The full variable domain, its missing parts supplied by reference TRBV7-2 and TRBJ1-2, is GAGVSQSPSNKVTEKGKDVELRCDPISGHTALYWYRQSLGQGLEFLIYFQGNSAPDKSGLPSDRFSAERTGGSVSTLTIQRTQQEDSAVYLCASSQRYGYTFGSGTRLTVV.

The gene calls are TRBV4-1 and TRBJ2-1; D may be TRBD2 (6 bases). The germline V gene encodes CDR1 MGHRA and CDR2 YSYEKL. Trimming pared 1 base from V and 0 bases from J, leaving 13 bases between. The CDR3 is 17 residues long. The CDR3 region has the DNA TGCGCCAGCAGCCAAGGGACGGGAGTAGGCTCCTACAATGAGCAGTTCTTC. Amino acid sequence: CASSQGTGVGSYNEQFF.

This clone was observed a handful of times. This chain joins TRBV4-3 and TRBJ2-5, with D perhaps TRBD1 (7 bases). The V and J ends lost 1 base and 3 bases respectively, with 15 bases between them. This CDR3 is 16 amino acids long. CDR1 is LGHNA, CDR2 YSLEER, per germline. The CDR3 DNA follows: TGCGCCAGCAGCCAAGGAGGGGGGACAGTTGAAGAGACCCAGTACTTC. It yields the protein CASSQGGGTVEETQYF.

This rearrangement joins TRBV7-2 to TRBJ2-1; 7 nucleotides line up with TRBD2. Germline trimming cut 0 bases from V and 4 bases from J; bases unmatched to any gene: 3. This CDR3 has 15 residues. CDR1 and CDR2 (germline): SGHTA, FQGNSA. The chain's CDR3 is CASSLARGVYNEQFF. The CDR3 DNA follows: TGTGCCAGCAGCTTAGCTCGGGGGGTATACAATGAGCAGTTCTTC.

The gene calls are TRBV6-5 and TRBJ2-5; D is perhaps TRBD2 (6 bases). The ends were cut back, 2 bases at V and 4 bases at J, with 11 bases in the middle. The CDR3 length is 14 residues. CDR1 and CDR2 from the germline V gene are MNHEY and SVGAGI. The chain's CDR3 is CASSYAGRGETQYF. CDR3 DNA sequence: TGTGCCAGCAGTTACGCGGGGCGCGGAGAGACCCAGTACTTC.

The V call is TRBV5-1, the J call TRBJ2-7, with TRBD1 as a possible D gene (5 bases). The CDR3 runs 13 residues. V lost 3 bases and J 3 bases, leaving 10 bases between the germline ends. Germline V gene data show CDR1 as SGHRS and CDR2 as YFSETQ. The CDR3 sequence is CASSWMDNYEQYF. Here the CDR3 DNA reads TGCGCCAGCAGCTGGATGGACAACTACGAGCAGTACTTC.

The chain links TRBV2 to TRBJ2-4, with 9 bases aligning to TRBD1. Germline-derived CDR1 and CDR2 are SNHLY and FYNNEI. Trimming cost V 6 bases and J 7 bases; bases outside gene matches: 7. CDR3 length: 14 residues. DNA of the CDR3: TGTGCCAGCAGCCTGGGACAGGGAAGGAACATTCAGTACTTC. Amino acids: CASSLGQGRNIQYF.

This clone rates as medium-sized. V usage is TRBV19 and J usage is TRBJ1-1; D not certain. Looked up from germline, CDR1 is LNHDA and CDR2 is SQIVND (reference sequence). This CDR3 contains 14 residues. The V end lost 7 bases, the J end lost 5 bases, and 17 bases lay between the germline ends. CDR3 protein: CASTTSRGTTEAFF. The CDR3 DNA is TGTGCCAGTACTACTAGTCGAGGAACAACTGAAGCTTTCTTT.

This clone was picked up one time. This chain uses TRBV7-9 with TRBJ2-7, with a tentative D call TRBD1 (6 bases). Germline V gene sequence: CDR1 SEHNR, CDR2 FQNEAQ (reference sequence). This CDR3 region has 13 residues. V lost 0 bases, J lost 5 bases, and 8 bases lay in between. CDR3 DNA: TGTGCCAGCAGCTTAGCAGGGGGACACGAGCAGTACTTC. The encoded protein is CASSLAGGHEQYF.